A single sample is the source of the 21 T cell receptor beta chains below, sequenced in a study of vaccination and CD4 T cells after COVID-19. Sequencing of DNA taken from cultured CD4+ T cells relied on the Oncomine TCR Beta short-read assay. TCRdb processed the PCR reads anew with MiXCR; each CDR3 protein has one entry. The sample consists of over 10,000 distinct CDR3 sequences, over 40% of them appearing once. Their antigen targets remain unknown. The treatment was: approximately nine-day PBMC culture with coronavirus spike peptide pools or control peptides (ViraFEST assay). The sample was CD4+ T cells from blood, cultured in vitro. All receptors come from a human donor who had recovered from COVID-19.

This clonotype was seen more than once but under ten times. The V call is TRBV2, the J call TRBJ1-2; D is possibly TRBD1 (6 bases). CDR1 is SNHLY, CDR2 FYNNEI, per germline. The CDR3 covers 14 residues. V shed 7 bases and J shed 0 bases, with 12 bases lying between them. The CDR3 DNA sequence: TGTGCCAGCACGAAGGGGGTCTCTAACTATGGCTACACCTTC. The encoded protein is CASTKGVSNYGYTF. The entire variable domain, with the rest obtained from reference TRBV2 and TRBJ1-2, is as follows: EPEVTQTPSHQVTQMGQEVILRCVPISNHLYFYWYRQILGQKVEFLVSFYNNEISEKSEIFDDQFSVERPDGSNFTLKIRSTKLEDSAMYFCASTKGVSNYGYTFGSGTRLTVV.

This rearrangement joins TRBV20-1 to TRBJ1-1; 10 bases are shared with TRBD1. Trimming removed 5 bases from V and 5 bases from J; junction bases left unmatched: 8. CDR3 length: 14 amino acids. Germline loops: CDR1 DFQATT, CDR2 SNEGSKA (reference sequence). The CDR3 region is CSAYRQGARTEAFF. Written as DNA, the CDR3 is TGCAGTGCTTACAGACAGGGGGCGAGGACTGAAGCTTTCTTT.

This clonotype has more than one count but fewer than ten. The chain carries TRBV20-1 and TRBJ1-5, with TRBD1 matching over 7 bases. The length of the CDR3 is 14 residues. Germline loops: CDR1 DFQATT, CDR2 SNEGSKA (reference sequence). J gave up 5 bases and V 2 bases, and 6 bases lay outside the gene matches. This CDR3 reads CSARMSGGHQPQHF. The CDR3 bases are TGCAGTGCTAGAATGTCAGGGGGGCATCAGCCCCAGCATTTT.

The V gene is TRBV20-1, the J gene TRBJ2-6, with 10 bases identical to TRBD2. CDR3 length: 17 residues. Germline CDR1 reads DFQATT; CDR2 reads SNEGSKA (reference sequence). V gave up 1 base and J gave up 2 bases; unmatched junction bases: 5. For the CDR3, the DNA is TGCAGTGCTAGAGCGCCTAGCGGGAGTCCTGGGGCCAACGTCCTGACTTTC. It is translated as CSARAPSGSPGANVLTF.

The chain links TRBV20-1 to TRBJ1-4; D remains unclear. Germline assignment: CDR1 DFQATT and CDR2 SNEGSKA (reference sequence). Trimming left V 3 bases short and J 7 bases short, with 12 bases between. The CDR3 is 13 residues long. The CDR3 DNA sequence: TGCAGTGCTAGCGGGGTGGCACGTGAAAAACTGTTTTTT. Translated, it gives CSASGVAREKLFF.

This clonotype was picked up a small number of times. The chain links TRBV10-3 to TRBJ2-1; 12 bases match TRBD2. The CDR3 runs 13 residues. CDR1 ENHRY and CDR2 SYGVKD come from the germline V gene. V lost 10 bases to trimming and J lost 3 bases; unmatched junction nucleotides: 1. CDR3 region: CATTSGGYNEQFF. The CDR3 DNA reads TGTGCCACGACTAGCGGGGGCTACAATGAGCAGTTCTTC.

This clonotype has more than one count but fewer than ten. The chain uses TRBV28 and TRBJ1-5; D is uncertain. V lost 6 bases, J lost 0 bases, and 6 bases lay in between. This CDR3 spans 13 amino acids. The germline CDR1 and CDR2 sequences are MDHEN and SYDVKM. The DNA for the CDR3 is TGTGCCAGCAGGGACTATAGCAATCAGCCCCAGCATTTT. Its protein is CASRDYSNQPQHF.

The J gene is TRBJ2-5, the V gene TRBV2; D is possibly TRBD1 (6 bases). The CDR3 is 13 amino acids. The ends were cut back, 2 bases at V and 5 bases at J, with 9 bases in the middle. CDR1 is SNHLY, CDR2 FYNNEI, per germline. CDR3 sequence: CASSENRDETQYF. CDR3 sequence (DNA): TGTGCCAGCAGTGAAAACAGGGACGAGACCCAGTACTTC. Filled out from reference TRBV2 and TRBJ2-5, the complete variable domain reads EPEVTQTPSHQVTQMGQEVILRCVPISNHLYFYWYRQILGQKVEFLVSFYNNEISEKSEIFDDQFSVERPDGSNFTLKIRSTKLEDSAMYFCASSENRDETQYFGPGTRLLVL.

V usage is TRBV7-3 and J usage is TRBJ2-1; D gene uncertain. Trimming left V 2 bases short and J 8 bases short, with 10 bases between. Germline V CDR1 and CDR2: SGHTA, FQGTGA. This CDR3 region has 13 residues. The CDR3 sequence: CASSLSGMDEQFF. CDR3 in DNA: TGTGCCAGCAGCTTATCCGGAATGGATGAGCAGTTCTTC.

The V and J genes are TRBV20-1 and TRBJ2-2, with 9 bases lining up with TRBD1. Unmatched junction bases numbered 9, after V lost 3 bases and J lost 7 bases. The V gene's germline CDR1 is DFQATT and CDR2 SNEGSKA (reference sequence). This CDR3 contains 15 residues. The CDR3 region is CSARTPMTGGGELFF. Written as DNA, the CDR3 is TGCAGTGCTAGGACCCCAATGACAGGGGGCGGGGAGCTGTTTTTT.

The V call is TRBV2, the J call TRBJ2-2, with 8 positions matching TRBD2. J was trimmed by 7 bases and V by 4 bases; bases with no gene match: 8. CDR3 size: 15 residues. Per the germline V gene, CDR1 is SNHLY and CDR2 is FYNNEI. CDR3 sequence reads: CASSVGLAGDGELFF. CDR3 in DNA: TGTGCCAGCAGTGTAGGGCTAGCGGGCGACGGGGAGCTGTTTTTT.

V is TRBV5-1 and J is TRBJ1-2; D is possibly TRBD1 (6 bases). Germline V lookup: CDR1 SGHRS, CDR2 YFSETQ. Trimming removed 4 bases from V and 4 bases from J, with 17 bases in between. The CDR3 sequence is 15 residues long. The CDR3, as DNA: TGCGCCAGCAGCCCTGGGGGCCAACGGGTCTATGGCTACACCTTC. It encodes CASSPGGQRVYGYTF.

The genes are TRBV24-1 and TRBJ1-2; TRBD1 matches 7 bases. In germline, CDR1 is KGHDR, CDR2 SFDVKD. The CDR3 sequence is 13 residues long. V dropped 9 bases and J dropped 3; count of bases not matched to a gene: 6. CDR3 coding DNA: TGTGCCACCCGACAGGGCCCCGACTATGGCTACACCTTC. This gives the protein CATRQGPDYGYTF.

CDR3: CASSLKGTETQYF. For the CDR3, the DNA is TGTGCCAGCAGCTTAAAGGGAACGGAGACCCAGTACTTC. J is TRBJ2-5 and V is TRBV7-3, with unresolved D. The CDR3 loop spans 13 amino acids. Trimming left V 1 base short and J 5 bases short, with 8 bases between. The V gene's germline CDR1 is SGHTA and CDR2 FQGTGA.

This clonotype appeared a few times. The CDR3 bases are TGTGCCAGCAGCAAGGGGGAACAAGAGACCCAGTACTTC. Its translation is CASSKGEQETQYF. The chain links TRBV7-7 to TRBJ2-5, with a weak D call TRBD1 (6 bases). Trimming removed 5 bases from V and 2 bases from J, with 9 bases in between. Per germline, CDR1 SSHAT and CDR2 FNYEAQ (reference sequence). The CDR3 is 13 amino acids.

This chain connects TRBV27 to TRBJ2-1; no clear D gene. From germline, CDR1 is MNHEY and CDR2 SMNVEV (reference sequence). CDR3 length: 19 amino acids. V dropped 0 bases and J dropped 0 bases, with 18 bases sitting between them. The CDR3 DNA reads TGTGCCAGCAGTTTATCCTACCCCCCCTACCCGAGCTCCTACAATGAGCAGTTCTTC. It is translated as CASSLSYPPYPSSYNEQFF.

The chain couples TRBV20-1 to TRBJ1-1, with TRBD1 as a possible D gene (6 bases). The V end lost 2 bases, the J end lost 7 bases, and 17 bases lay between the germline ends. CDR3 size: 14 residues. In germline, CDR1 is DFQATT, CDR2 SNEGSKA (reference sequence). DNA for the CDR3: TGCAGTGCTAGACAGGGGCAGGGTGAAGGTGAAGCTTTCTTT. The encoded protein is CSARQGQGEGEAFF.

The chain couples TRBV6-2 or TRBV6-3 to TRBJ2-1; 12 nucleotides agree with TRBD2. The CDR3 is made up of 15 amino acids. The V segment lost 4 bases and the J segment 7 bases; nucleotides outside the gene matches: 5. CDR1 is MNHEY and CDR2 is SVGEGT in the germline V gene. CDR3 in amino acids: CASSLTSGSPNEQFF. For the CDR3, the DNA is TGTGCCAGCAGTTTGACTAGCGGGAGCCCGAATGAGCAGTTCTTC.

This clonotype was picked up a small number of times. This rearrangement joins TRBV6-5 to TRBJ1-5, with 7 bases matching TRBD1. V gave up 2 bases and J gave up 4 bases; unmatched junction bases: 8. The germline V gene encodes CDR1 MNHEY and CDR2 SVGAGI. The CDR3 length is 16 residues. CDR3 sequence reads: CASSYTNRGGNQPQHF. CDR3 DNA sequence: TGTGCCAGCAGTTACACGAACAGGGGCGGGAATCAGCCCCAGCATTTT.

As to this clonotype: One junction end does not reproduce the germline sequence, and a read error may be involved. The CDR3 reads CAGSFPGGEQFF. In DNA, the CDR3 is TGTGCCGGCAGCTTTCCGGGTGGCGAGCAGTTCTTC. V usage is TRBV7-2 and J usage is TRBJ2-1; the D is unclear. Germline assignment: CDR1 SGHTA and CDR2 FQGNSA. The length of the CDR3 is 12 residues.

A single count supports this clonotype. This chain joins TRBV25-1 and TRBJ2-2, with D uncertain. The CDR3 consists of 15 residues. CDR1 MGHDK and CDR2 SYGVNS come from the germline V gene. V lost 0 bases, J lost 0 bases, and 5 bases lay in between. DNA for the CDR3: TGTGCCAGCAGTGAATACACCGCGAACACCGGGGAGCTGTTTTTT. Amino acids: CASSEYTANTGELFF.